The 8 T cell receptor beta chains listed next were all sequenced from one sample in a study of cytomegalovirus exposure and HLA in healthy donors. PCR amplification relied on 60 Vbeta primers (plus 13 Jbeta primers). Method: immunoSEQ multiplex PCR; TCRdb's copy keeps in-frame clones and lacks some. The data show under 200,000 clones, around 80% seen once. Sample: PBMCs. These receptors were collected from a human donor in good health.

This clone was observed once. J is TRBJ1-1 and V is TRBV19; tentative D call: TRBD1 (5 bases). The CDR3 runs to 15 residues. From germline, CDR1 is LNHDA and CDR2 SQIVND (reference sequence). V dropped 2 bases and J dropped 0 bases, with 10 bases sitting between them. The CDR3 loop is CASSIKGTLNTEAFF. The CDR3 DNA sequence: TGTGCCAGTAGTATAAAGGGGACTTTGAACACTGAAGCTTTCTTT.

This clone was found once. The chain recombines TRBV9 with TRBJ2-5, with 7 bases fitting TRBD1. With V trimmed by 3 bases and J by 2 bases, 7 bases remained unmatched. The V gene's germline CDR1 is SGDLS and CDR2 YYNGEE. The CDR3 contains 15 residues. The CDR3 DNA reads TGTGCCAGCAGCGAGGGACAGAGAACACAAGAGACCCAGTACTTC. Protein sequence: CASSEGQRTQETQYF.

This rearrangement joins TRBV6-5 to TRBJ1-2; D is possibly TRBD1 (5 bases). In germline, CDR1 is MNHEY, CDR2 SVGAGI. This CDR3 spans 16 amino acids. Between the trimmed V and J ends, which lost 2 bases and 3 bases, there was a span of 16 bases. The CDR3 protein is CASSYNGGARYYGYTF. CDR3 DNA sequence: TGTGCCAGCAGTTACAATGGTGGGGCGCGGTACTATGGCTACACCTTC.

V usage is TRBV27 and J usage is TRBJ2-7; 9 bases align to TRBD2. From germline, CDR1 is MNHEY and CDR2 SMNVEV (reference sequence). The CDR3 length is 15 residues. With V trimmed by 4 bases and J by 3 bases, 7 bases remained unmatched. The CDR3 is CASSSLAGFIYEQYF. CDR3 nucleotides: TGTGCCAGCAGTTCCCTAGCGGGATTCATCTACGAGCAGTACTTC.

A single count supports this clone. V usage is TRBV19 and J usage is TRBJ1-2, with D perhaps matching TRBD1 (5 bases). Trimming took 7 bases from V and 5 from J, leaving 17 bases between them. Germline V lookup: CDR1 LNHDA, CDR2 SQIVND (reference sequence). This CDR3 region has 14 residues. CDR3 nucleotide sequence: TGTGCCAGTACCACCGGACATGCCAGTTATGGCTACACCTTC. This gives the protein CASTTGHASYGYTF.

This chain links TRBV20-1 with TRBJ1-2; TRBD1 might be the D (5 bases). V was shortened by 3 bases and J by 3 bases, with 5 bases between the two germline ends. The CDR3 covers 11 residues. Germline assignment: CDR1 DFQATT and CDR2 SNEGSKA (reference sequence). This CDR3 is CSASRDYGYTF. DNA of the CDR3: TGCAGTGCTAGCAGGGACTATGGCTACACCTTC.

This chain links TRBV6-5 with TRBJ1-6; the D gene is possibly TRBD1 (5 bases). V lost 6 bases to trimming and J lost 6 bases, with 12 bases between them. Germline loops: CDR1 MNHEY, CDR2 SVGAGI. This CDR3 is 14 amino acids long. The CDR3 protein is CASRFGGSNSPLHF. DNA for the CDR3: TGTGCCAGCAGGTTTGGGGGGTCTAATTCACCCCTCCACTTT.

The chain is built from TRBV6-5 and TRBJ1-4; no reliable D call. Germline CDR1 MNHEY, CDR2 SVGAGI. The CDR3 runs to 12 residues. Trimming cost V 6 bases and J 8 bases, with 10 bases left between them. Here the CDR3 reads CASSKPREKLFF. The CDR3 DNA reads TGTGCCAGCAGCAAACCGAGAGAAAAACTGTTTTTT.